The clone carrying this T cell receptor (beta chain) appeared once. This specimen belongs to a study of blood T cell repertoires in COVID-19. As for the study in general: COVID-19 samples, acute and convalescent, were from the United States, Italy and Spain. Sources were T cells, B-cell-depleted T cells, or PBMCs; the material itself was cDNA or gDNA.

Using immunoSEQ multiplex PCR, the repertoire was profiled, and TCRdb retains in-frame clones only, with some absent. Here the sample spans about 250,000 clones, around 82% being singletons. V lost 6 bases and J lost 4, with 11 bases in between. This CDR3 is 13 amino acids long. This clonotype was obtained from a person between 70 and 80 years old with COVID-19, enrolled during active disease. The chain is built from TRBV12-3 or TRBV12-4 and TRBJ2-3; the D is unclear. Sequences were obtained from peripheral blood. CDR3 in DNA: TGTGCCAGCAGCCGCGCGTTTGCAGATACGCAGTATTTT. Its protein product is CASSRAFADTQYF.